The 27 T cell receptor beta chains given below trace back to one sample, sequenced in a study of cytomegalovirus exposure and HLA in healthy donors (dated by TCRdb to 2015 to 2018). Library generation was performed with the immunoSEQ multiplex PCR assay. For the multiplex PCR, a mixture combining 60 forward primers for TCR Vbeta segments and 13 reverse primers for TCR Jbeta segments was used. Here the immuneACCESS table is served through TCRdb, limited to in-frame sequences with V and J called. Missing clones are a known gap in these copies; in checked studies unresolved V genes cover under half, and the rest lacks a known reason. This sample has 130,000 or so clones in its table, and around 69% of those were observed once. The ten largest clones capture around 8.8% of the sample. What was sequenced was PBMCs. The receptors come from a woman between 40 and 55 years old in good health and CMV-seropositive.

This clone was counted a single time. The chain employs TRBV7-9 and TRBJ1-6; TRBD1 might be the D (5 bases). The germline CDR1 and CDR2 sequences are SEHNR and FQNEAQ (reference sequence). Deletions cut 5 bases from V and 7 bases from J, with 12 bases between. CDR3 size: 14 residues. DNA for the CDR3: TGTGCCAGCAGCCCCGACAGCACGAATTCACCCCTCCACTTT. This sequence encodes CASSPDSTNSPLHF.

The CDR3 reads CASSLGQYGNTIYF. CDR3 DNA sequence: TGTGCCAGCAGCTTAGGACAGTATGGAAACACCATATATTTT. The chain joins TRBV13 to TRBJ1-3; no reliable D call. The V gene lost 0 bases and the J gene lost 3 bases, with 6 bases spanning the gap. This CDR3 region has 14 residues. CDR1 and CDR2 (germline): PRHDT, FYEKMQ (reference sequence).

The rearrangement links TRBV5-4 to TRBJ2-5; 7 bases line up with TRBD2. The CDR3 loop spans 13 amino acids. Per the germline V gene, CDR1 is SGHNT and CDR2 is YYREEE (reference sequence). V trimming: 10 bases; J trimming: 3 bases; junction bases outside the gene matches: 9. In DNA, the CDR3 is TGTGCCTCCTGTACGGGAGGAGAAGAGACCCAGTACTTC. It encodes CASCTGGEETQYF.

The chain carries TRBV10-2 and TRBJ1-2; 8 bases fit TRBD1. Germline values: CDR1 WSHSY, CDR2 SAAADI. Trimming took 2 bases from V and 7 from J; bases not matched to a gene: 3. This CDR3 has 13 amino acids. The CDR3 bases are TGCGCCAGCAGTGAGAGTCAGGGGGCTGGCTACACCTTC. Amino acids: CASSESQGAGYTF.

This clone turned up a few times. This CDR3 reads CASSLQGGYNEQFF. For the CDR3, the DNA is TGTGCCAGCAGCTTACAGGGGGGCTACAATGAGCAGTTCTTC. V is TRBV6-5 and J is TRBJ2-1; 8 bases fit TRBD1. J gave up 3 bases and V 6 bases, and 4 bases lay outside the gene matches. Germline-derived CDR1 and CDR2 are MNHEY and SVGAGI. There are 14 residues in the CDR3.

The V gene is TRBV4-2, the J gene TRBJ2-1; 9 bases line up with TRBD2. Germline CDR1 is LGHNA and CDR2 is YNFKEQ. J was trimmed by 1 base and V by 0 bases; bases with no gene match: 4. CDR3 length: 17 amino acids. The CDR3 here is CASSQDRREGSYNEQFF. The CDR3 DNA reads as TGTGCCAGCAGCCAAGATCGGCGGGAGGGGTCCTACAATGAGCAGTTCTTC.

The chain links TRBV7-2 to TRBJ2-2, with 12 bases that match TRBD2. The CDR3 is made up of 15 amino acids. V lost 5 bases to trimming and J lost 6 bases; unmatched junction nucleotides: 4. Germline V CDR1 and CDR2: SGHTA, FQGNSA. The CDR3 protein is CASSQTSGSSGELFF. The CDR3 nucleotides are TGTGCCAGCAGCCAGACTAGCGGGAGTTCCGGGGAGCTGTTTTTT.

V usage is TRBV25-1 and J usage is TRBJ2-3, with D possibly matching TRBD1 (5 bases). This CDR3 spans 15 amino acids. The V end was cut by 1 base, the J end by 4 bases, with 12 bases between. The germline CDR1 and CDR2 sequences are MGHDK and SYGVNS. CDR3 in amino acids: CASSEFRQSADTQYF. CDR3 DNA sequence: TGTGCCAGCAGTGAATTTCGACAGAGCGCAGATACGCAGTATTTT.

The chain uses TRBV2 and TRBJ1-5, with D perhaps TRBD1 (5 bases). Germline CDR1 reads SNHLY; CDR2 reads FYNNEI. V shed 1 base and J shed 9 bases, with 7 bases lying between them. This CDR3 has 12 residues. This CDR3 reads CASSEGGGPQHF. The CDR3, as DNA: TGTGCCAGCAGTGAAGGGGGGGGGCCCCAGCATTTT.

This clone was detected a few times. The chain links TRBV6-1 to TRBJ2-5; D gene ambiguous. The tail of the sequence fits TRBJ2-7 better, so the J call may be wrong. Germline V gene data show CDR1 as MNHNS and CDR2 as SASEGT. This CDR3 is 10 amino acids long. The CDR3 loop is CASSEDEQYF. The CDR3 DNA sequence: TGTGCCAGCAGTGAAGACGAGCAGTACTTC.

This chain joins TRBV10-3 and TRBJ1-1; possible D gene TRBD1, 5 bases. CDR1 and CDR2 from the germline V gene are ENHRY and SYGVKD. Trimming stripped 2 bases from V and 5 bases from J, with 12 bases between. This CDR3 region has 14 residues. The CDR3 DNA reads TGTGCCATCAGTGAGGGCGGGGGGTTGACTGAAGCTTTCTTT. It codes for CAISEGGGLTEAFF.

This chain links TRBV28 with TRBJ1-2; 7 nucleotides agree with TRBD1. The CDR3 covers 12 residues. V gave up 9 bases and J gave up 6 bases; unmatched junction bases: 7. Germline CDR1 and CDR2: MDHEN and SYDVKM. For the CDR3, the DNA is TGTGCCAGTTTTGGGACAGTGAATGGCTACACCTTC. This gives the protein CASFGTVNGYTF.

The V gene is TRBV6-5, the J gene TRBJ1-1; D perhaps matches TRBD1 (5 bases). Germline V CDR1 and CDR2: MNHEY, SVGAGI. The CDR3 sequence is 13 residues long. The V and J ends lost 7 bases and 5 bases respectively, with 14 bases between them. CDR3 DNA sequence: TGTGCCAGCACTTGGGGCGCGAGGACTGAAGCTTTCTTT. This sequence encodes CASTWGARTEAFF.

This chain connects TRBV5-1 to TRBJ2-5; D may be TRBD1 (5 bases). The DNA matches TRBJ2-7 better at its end, which makes the J call doubtful. Germline V gene lookup returns CDR1 SGHRS and CDR2 YFSETQ. CDR3 length: 14 amino acids. The chain's CDR3 is CASSLGQRAYEQYF. CDR3 nucleotides: TGCGCCAGCAGCTTGGGACAGCGTGCCTACGAGCAGTACTTC.

This clone came up once. This rearrangement joins TRBV28 to TRBJ1-3, with 7 bases that match TRBD1. From germline, CDR1 is MDHEN and CDR2 SYDVKM. V dropped 4 bases and J dropped 4; count of bases not matched to a gene: 7. This CDR3 has 15 residues. The CDR3 sequence: CASSSIDRAGNTIYF. CDR3 bases: TGTGCCAGCAGTTCCATCGACAGGGCCGGAAACACCATATATTTT.

This chain joins TRBV2 and TRBJ2-1; maybe TRBD2 (5 bases). Trimming took 2 bases from V and 8 from J, leaving 13 bases between them. The CDR3 has 14 residues. The V gene's germline CDR1 is SNHLY and CDR2 FYNNEI. The CDR3 is CASSELAVVDEQFF. CDR3 DNA: TGTGCCAGCAGTGAACTAGCTGTTGTGGATGAGCAGTTCTTC.

The V call is TRBV5-1, the J call TRBJ2-3; 8 nucleotides agree with TRBD1. There are 16 residues in the CDR3. Germline-derived CDR1 and CDR2 are SGHRS and YFSETQ. V shed 4 bases and J 4 bases; nucleotides not matched to a gene: 11. The CDR3 loop is CASSLDLTTGADTQYF. For the CDR3, the DNA is TGCGCCAGCAGCCTGGACCTCACGACAGGGGCAGATACGCAGTATTTT.

The genes are TRBV5-1 and TRBJ2-5; 10 bases fit TRBD2. Germline CDR1 reads SGHRS; CDR2 reads YFSETQ. The CDR3 has 16 residues. The V segment lost 3 bases and the J segment 0 bases; nucleotides outside the gene matches: 5. The CDR3 DNA is TGCGCCAGCAGCTCCGGGACTAGCGTGGACCAAGAGACCCAGTACTTC. Its protein product is CASSSGTSVDQETQYF.

V usage is TRBV28 and J usage is TRBJ1-2; D gene unclear. CDR3 length: 13 residues. Trimming took off 6 bases at V and 7 bases at J, with 15 bases between the two ends. The germline gives CDR1 MDHEN, CDR2 SYDVKM. The CDR3 reads CASRLAGRGGYTF. In nucleotides, the CDR3 is TGTGCCAGCAGACTTGCTGGAAGAGGTGGCTACACCTTC.

This clone was counted a single time. The gene calls are TRBV25-1 and TRBJ1-6; weak D call: TRBD1 (6 bases). V lost 7 bases and J 3 bases, leaving 19 bases between the germline ends. Per germline, CDR1 MGHDK and CDR2 SYGVNS. The CDR3 is made up of 17 amino acids. The CDR3 bases are TGTGCCAGCATGCCCCGGTCGAGGGGGATCTATAATTCACCCCTCCACTTT. Encoded protein: CASMPRSRGIYNSPLHF.

This clone was observed a few times. The CDR3 coding sequence is TGTGCCAGCACCCCCGGGATGGTGAATAATGAAAAACTGTTTTTT. This gives the protein CASTPGMVNNEKLFF. The genes are TRBV6-6 and TRBJ1-4; D is undetermined. Germline loops: CDR1 MNHNY, CDR2 SVGAGI (reference sequence). The ends were cut back, 7 bases at V and 4 bases at J, with 16 bases in the middle. The CDR3 totals 15 residues.

The chain has TRBV28 and TRBJ2-7; 10 bases are a match to TRBD1. After removal of 5 bases from V and 0 bases from J, the junction contained 10 bases not matched to a gene. Germline values: CDR1 MDHEN, CDR2 SYDVKM. The CDR3 contains 17 residues. The CDR3, as DNA: TGTGCCAGCAGTCCTTGGGGGACAGGGGCATACTCCTACGAGCAGTACTTC. Its protein product is CASSPWGTGAYSYEQYF. Variable domain in full (rest from reference TRBV28 and TRBJ2-7): DVKVTQSSRYLVKRTGEKVFLECVQDMDHENMFWYRQDPGLGLRLIYFSYDVKMKEKGDIPEGYSVSREKKERFSLILESASTNQTSMYLCASSPWGTGAYSYEQYFGPGTRLTVT.

The chain has TRBV23-1 and TRBJ2-6, with TRBD1 matching over 8 bases. TRBV23-1 has ORF status, its function being uncertain. This CDR3 region has 21 residues. After removal of 0 bases from V and 2 bases from J, the junction contained 15 bases not matched to a gene. The CDR3 protein is CASSQSPGQVSLGAGANVLTF. CDR3 nucleotides: TGCGCCAGCAGTCAATCACCGGGACAGGTTTCCCTAGGAGCTGGGGCCAACGTCCTGACTTTC.

Details on this clone: The germline gene is not matched at one end of the junction; a read error may be the cause. The chain has TRBV7-7 and TRBJ2-1; D might be TRBD1 (5 bases). Germline V gene data show CDR1 as SSHAT and CDR2 as FNYEAQ (reference sequence). The CDR3 is 13 amino acids. Here the CDR3 reads CASSPKGVNEQFF. DNA for the CDR3: TGTGCTAGCAGCCCAAAAGGGGTCAATGAGCAGTTCTTC.

This clone appeared many times. The chain joins TRBV7-9 to TRBJ2-5; tentative D call: TRBD2 (7 bases). The CDR3 runs to 13 residues. The germline CDR1 and CDR2 sequences are SEHNR and FQNEAQ (reference sequence). Trimming removed 5 bases from V and 5 bases from J, with 12 bases in between. CDR3 DNA: TGTGCCAGCAGCCGTGGGGGGGCCGAGACCCAGTACTTC. Protein: CASSRGGAETQYF. Drawing the rest from reference TRBV7-9 and TRBJ2-5, the complete variable domain is DTGVSQNPRHKITKRGQNVTFRCDPISEHNRLYWYRQTLGQGPEFLTYFQNEAQLEKSRLLSDRFSAERPKGSFSTLEIQRTEQGDSAMYLCASSRGGAETQYFGPGTRLLVL.

V and J are TRBV2 and TRBJ2-5; the match to TRBD2 covers 14 bases. V lost 4 bases to trimming and J lost 6 bases; unmatched junction nucleotides: 4. Germline assignment: CDR1 SNHLY and CDR2 FYNNEI. This CDR3 comprises 15 residues. The CDR3 nucleotides are TGTGCCAGCAGTGTAGGGACTAGCGGGAGCCAGACCCAGTACTTC. It specifies CASSVGTSGSQTQYF. The full variable domain, completed using reference TRBV2 and TRBJ2-5, is EPEVTQTPSHQVTQMGQEVILRCVPISNHLYFYWYRQILGQKVEFLVSFYNNEISEKSEIFDDQFSVERPDGSNFTLKIRSTKLEDSAMYFCASSVGTSGSQTQYFGPGTRLLVL.

The chain links TRBV9 to TRBJ1-1; 7 bases align to TRBD1. Germline lookup yields CDR1 SGDLS and CDR2 YYNGEE. V dropped 1 base and J dropped 3; count of bases not matched to a gene: 0. The CDR3 consists of 13 residues. The CDR3 loop reads CASSVQGDTEAFF. The CDR3 nucleotides read TGTGCCAGCAGCGTACAGGGGGACACTGAAGCTTTCTTT.